The following is a TCR beta chain sequence with its context. The sample has other DNA sequences that encode this CDR3 too. The sample is drawn from a study of cytomegalovirus exposure and HLA in healthy donors. PCR primers comprised 60 Vbeta and 13 Jbeta primers. The table came from immunoSEQ multiplex PCR; TCRdb's copy has only in-frame clones and leaves some out. Here the sample table reports some 51,000 clones. V was clipped by 4 bases and J by 5 bases; unmatched bases: 3. This CDR3 region has 14 residues. CDR1 is SGHTA and CDR2 is FQGNSA in the germline V gene. This clonotype originated in a man aged 45-60 years in good health and CMV-seropositive. The chain recombines TRBV7-2 with TRBJ1-5, with 9 positions matching TRBD1. The material sequenced was PBMCs. The CDR3 here is CASSSGQGYQPQHF. The CDR3 DNA reads as TGTGCCAGCAGCTCGGGACAGGGCTATCAGCCCCAGCATTTT.